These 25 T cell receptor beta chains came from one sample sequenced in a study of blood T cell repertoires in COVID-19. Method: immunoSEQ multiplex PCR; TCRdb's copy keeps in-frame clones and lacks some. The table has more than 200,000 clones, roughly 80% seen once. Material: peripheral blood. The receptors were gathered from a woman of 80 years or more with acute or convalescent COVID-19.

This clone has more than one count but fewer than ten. For the CDR3, the DNA is TGTGCCAGCAGGGCTACTAGCGGGAATGGCGAGCAGTACTTC. Translation: CASRATSGNGEQYF. This sequence joins TRBV6-5 and TRBJ2-7; 10 nucleotides match TRBD2. This CDR3 contains 14 residues. V dropped 6 bases and J dropped 6; count of bases not matched to a gene: 8. Germline CDR1 reads MNHEY; CDR2 reads SVGAGI.

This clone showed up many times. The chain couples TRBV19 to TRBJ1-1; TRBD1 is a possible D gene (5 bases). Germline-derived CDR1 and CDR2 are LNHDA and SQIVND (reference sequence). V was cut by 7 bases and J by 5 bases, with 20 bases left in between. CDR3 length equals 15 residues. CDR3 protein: CASIYRQSSETEAFF. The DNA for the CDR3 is TGTGCCAGTATCTACCGACAGTCCTCTGAGACTGAAGCTTTCTTT.

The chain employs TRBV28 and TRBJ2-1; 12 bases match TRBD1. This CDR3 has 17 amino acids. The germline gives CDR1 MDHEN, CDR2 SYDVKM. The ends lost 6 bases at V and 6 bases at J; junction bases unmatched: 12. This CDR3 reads CASSSEKGQGAPNEQFF. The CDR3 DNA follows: TGTGCCAGCAGCTCAGAAAAGGGACAGGGGGCCCCCAATGAGCAGTTCTTC.

For the CDR3, the DNA is TGTGCCAGCAGCACCACCAACAGGGGGGAGACTCCTCGTTATAGCAATCAGCCCCAGCATTTT. Amino acids: CASSTTNRGETPRYSNQPQHF. The chain carries TRBV21-1 and TRBJ1-5; TRBD1, the D gene given by the table, was not confirmed from the DNA. TRBV21-1 is a listed pseudogene. The CDR3 runs 21 residues.

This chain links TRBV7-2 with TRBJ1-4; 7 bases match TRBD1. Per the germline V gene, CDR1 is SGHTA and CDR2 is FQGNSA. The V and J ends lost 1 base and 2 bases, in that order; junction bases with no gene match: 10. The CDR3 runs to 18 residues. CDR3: CASSLEDRSVLTNEKLFF. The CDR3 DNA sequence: TGTGCCAGCAGCTTAGAGGACAGGAGTGTACTGACTAATGAAAAACTGTTTTTT. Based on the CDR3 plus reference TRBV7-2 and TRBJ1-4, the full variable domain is GAGVSQSPSNKVTEKGKDVELRCDPISGHTALYWYRQSLGQGLEFLIYFQGNSAPDKSGLPSDRFSAERTGGSVSTLTIQRTQQEDSAVYLCASSLEDRSVLTNEKLFFGSGTQLSVL.

The CDR3 reads CASSLGRANYGYTF. The CDR3 coding sequence is TGTGCCAGCAGCTTAGGGAGGGCGAACTATGGCTACACCTTC. This chain uses TRBV11-3 with TRBJ1-2; D gene uncertain. V was trimmed by 1 base and J by 2 bases, leaving 8 bases between them. Germline V gene data show CDR1 as SGHNT and CDR2 as YENEEA. CDR3 size: 14 residues.

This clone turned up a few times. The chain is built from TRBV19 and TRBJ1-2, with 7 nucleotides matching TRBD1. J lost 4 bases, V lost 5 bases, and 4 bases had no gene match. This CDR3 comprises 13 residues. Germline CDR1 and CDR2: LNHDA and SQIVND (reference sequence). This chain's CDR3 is CASSETGTYGYTF. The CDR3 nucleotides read TGTGCCAGTAGTGAGACAGGGACCTATGGCTACACCTTC.

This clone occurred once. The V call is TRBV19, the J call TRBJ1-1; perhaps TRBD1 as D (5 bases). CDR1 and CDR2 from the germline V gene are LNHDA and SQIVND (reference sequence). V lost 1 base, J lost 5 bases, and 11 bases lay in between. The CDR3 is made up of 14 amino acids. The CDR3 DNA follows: TGTGCCAGTAGTATAGTCCAGGGCAAGACTGAAGCTTTCTTT. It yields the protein CASSIVQGKTEAFF.

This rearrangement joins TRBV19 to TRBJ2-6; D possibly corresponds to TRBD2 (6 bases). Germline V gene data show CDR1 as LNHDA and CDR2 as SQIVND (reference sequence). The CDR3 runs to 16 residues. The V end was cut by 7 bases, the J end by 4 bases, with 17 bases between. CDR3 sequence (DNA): TGTGCCAGTACCCTGGGAGGACTATCAGGGGCCAACGTCCTGACTTTC. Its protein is CASTLGGLSGANVLTF.

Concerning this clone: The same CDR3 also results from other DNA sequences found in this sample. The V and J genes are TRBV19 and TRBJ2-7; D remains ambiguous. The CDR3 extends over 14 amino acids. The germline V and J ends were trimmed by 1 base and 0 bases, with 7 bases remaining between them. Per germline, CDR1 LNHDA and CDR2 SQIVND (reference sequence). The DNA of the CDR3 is TGTGCCAGTAGTATAGTCAGTTCCTCCTACGAGCAGTACTTC. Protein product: CASSIVSSSYEQYF.

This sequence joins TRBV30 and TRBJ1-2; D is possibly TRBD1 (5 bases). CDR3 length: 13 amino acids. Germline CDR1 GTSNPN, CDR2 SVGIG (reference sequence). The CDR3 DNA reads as TGTGCGCACAATGTCCAGGGTAACTATGGCTACACCTTC. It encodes CAHNVQGNYGYTF.

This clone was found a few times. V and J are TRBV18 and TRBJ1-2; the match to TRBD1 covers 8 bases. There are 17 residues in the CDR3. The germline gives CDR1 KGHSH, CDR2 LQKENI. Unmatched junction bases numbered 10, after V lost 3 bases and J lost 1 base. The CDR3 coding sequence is TGTGCCAGCTCACCTACCGGGACAGGCGGCAATAACTATGGCTACACCTTC. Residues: CASSPTGTGGNNYGYTF.

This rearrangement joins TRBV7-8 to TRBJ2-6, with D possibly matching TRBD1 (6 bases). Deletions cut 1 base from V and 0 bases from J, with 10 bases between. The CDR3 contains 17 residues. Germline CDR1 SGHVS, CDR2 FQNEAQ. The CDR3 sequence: CASSLGQAVSGANVLTF. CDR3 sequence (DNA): TGTGCCAGCAGCTTAGGACAGGCAGTCTCTGGGGCCAACGTCCTGACTTTC.

The CDR3 bases are TGTGCCAGCAGCAAACGGTTAACCTTCGGGACAGGCTATGGCTACACCTTC. The encoded protein is CASSKRLTFGTGYGYTF. V is TRBV21-1 and J is TRBJ1-2; TRBD1 is the table's D call, not checked against the DNA. TRBV21-1 is a documented pseudogene. CDR3 size: 17 residues.

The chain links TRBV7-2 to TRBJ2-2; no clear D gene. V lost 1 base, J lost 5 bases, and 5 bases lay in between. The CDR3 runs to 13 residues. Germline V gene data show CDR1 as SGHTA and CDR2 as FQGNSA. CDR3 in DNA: TGTGCCAGCAGCTTAGACGGTACCGGGGAGCTGTTTTTT. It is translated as CASSLDGTGELFF.

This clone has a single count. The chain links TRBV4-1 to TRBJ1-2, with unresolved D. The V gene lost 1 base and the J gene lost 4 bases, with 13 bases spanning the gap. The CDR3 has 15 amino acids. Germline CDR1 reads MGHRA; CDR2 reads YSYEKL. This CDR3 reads CASSQVERTTYGYTF. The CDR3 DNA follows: TGCGCCAGCAGCCAAGTAGAGCGGACGACCTATGGCTACACCTTC.

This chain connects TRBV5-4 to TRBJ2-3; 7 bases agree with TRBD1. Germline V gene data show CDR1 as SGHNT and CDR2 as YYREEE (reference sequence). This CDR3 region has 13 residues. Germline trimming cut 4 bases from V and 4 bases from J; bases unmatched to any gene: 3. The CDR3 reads CASSVTGADTQYF. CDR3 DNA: TGTGCCAGCAGCGTAACAGGGGCAGATACGCAGTATTTT.

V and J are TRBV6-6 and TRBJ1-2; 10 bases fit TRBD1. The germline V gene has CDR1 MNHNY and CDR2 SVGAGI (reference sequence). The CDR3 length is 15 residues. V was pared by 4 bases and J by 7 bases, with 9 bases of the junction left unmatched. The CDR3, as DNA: TGTGCCAGCAGTTCGCCGGGACAGGGGTATGCTGGCTACACCTTC. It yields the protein CASSSPGQGYAGYTF.

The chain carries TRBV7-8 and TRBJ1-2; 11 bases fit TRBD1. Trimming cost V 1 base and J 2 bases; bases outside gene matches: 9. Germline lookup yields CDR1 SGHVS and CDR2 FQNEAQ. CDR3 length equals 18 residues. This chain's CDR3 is CASSLGPGQGGRNYGYTF. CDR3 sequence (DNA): TGTGCCAGCAGCTTAGGGCCGGGACAGGGGGGTAGAAACTATGGCTACACCTTC.

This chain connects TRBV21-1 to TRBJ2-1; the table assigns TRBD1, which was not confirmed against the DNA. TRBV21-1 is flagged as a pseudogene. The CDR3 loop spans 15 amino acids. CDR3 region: CASSKEGTKRNEQFF. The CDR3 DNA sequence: TGTGCCAGCAGCAAAGAAGGGACAAAAAGGAATGAGCAGTTCTTC.

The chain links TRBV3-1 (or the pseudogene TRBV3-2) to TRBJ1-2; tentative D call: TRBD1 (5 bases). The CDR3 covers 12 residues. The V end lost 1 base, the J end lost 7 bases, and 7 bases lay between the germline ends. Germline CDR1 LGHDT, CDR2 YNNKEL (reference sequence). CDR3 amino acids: CASSQGGCGYTF. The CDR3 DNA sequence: TGTGCCAGCAGCCAAGGGGGCTGTGGCTACACCTTC.

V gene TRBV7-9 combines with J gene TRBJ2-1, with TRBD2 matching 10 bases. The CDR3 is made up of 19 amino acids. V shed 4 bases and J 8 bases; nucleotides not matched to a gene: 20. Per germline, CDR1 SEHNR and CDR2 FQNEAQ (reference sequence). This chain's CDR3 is CASSYRQAGLAGGGDEQFF. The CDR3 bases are TGTGCCAGCAGCTACCGACAGGCAGGATTAGCGGGAGGTGGCGATGAGCAGTTCTTC.

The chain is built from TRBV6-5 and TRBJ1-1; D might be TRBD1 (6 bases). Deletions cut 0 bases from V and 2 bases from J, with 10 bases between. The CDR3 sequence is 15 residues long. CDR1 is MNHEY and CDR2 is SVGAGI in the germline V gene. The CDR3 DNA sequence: TGTGCCAGCAGTTACTCGGGACATAGTAACACTGAAGCTTTCTTT. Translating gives CASSYSGHSNTEAFF.

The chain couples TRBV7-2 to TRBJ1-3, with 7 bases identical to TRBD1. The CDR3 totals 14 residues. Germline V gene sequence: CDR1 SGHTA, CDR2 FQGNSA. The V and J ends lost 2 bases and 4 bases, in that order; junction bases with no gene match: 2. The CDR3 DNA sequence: TGTGCCAGCAGCTTAAGGACAGGCGGAAACACCATATATTTT. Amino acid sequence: CASSLRTGGNTIYF.

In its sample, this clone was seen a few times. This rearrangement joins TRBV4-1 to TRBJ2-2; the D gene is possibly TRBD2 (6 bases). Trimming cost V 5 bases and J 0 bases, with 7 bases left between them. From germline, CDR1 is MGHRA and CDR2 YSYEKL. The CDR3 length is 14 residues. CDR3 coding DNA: TGCGCCAGCAGCGGACTAACGAACACCGGGGAGCTGTTTTTT. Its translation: CASSGLTNTGELFF.